This entry features one T cell receptor (beta chain) sequence. Its antigen is unknown. Stated treatment: oral pan-JAK inhibitor, 5-10 mg twice daily. Germline V gives CDR1 SGHDN, CDR2 FVKESK. Trimming removed 0 bases from V and 0 bases from J, with 21 bases in between. The CDR3 totals 20 residues. The data are from a study of CD8+ T cells in alopecia areata. Study-wide results and limits: Administration of tofacitinib significantly diminished scalp clonality and expanded CD8+ clones within the top 100. Under tofacitinib, numerous expanded lesional clonotypes remained detectable in scalp and blood.

Extracted RNA was reverse transcribed into cDNA, the sequencing template. Sequencing used immunoSEQ multiplex PCR; TCRdb keeps in-frame clones, though not all of them. In the table there are more than 150,000 clones, 58% of which are singletons. The V call is TRBV14, the J call TRBJ2-1; D is perhaps TRBD2 (6 bases). The input for sequencing was CD8+ T cells sorted from blood, taken at week 24, from a patient treated with tofacitinib. This sequence was found in a human donor with alopecia areata. CDR3 coding DNA: TGTGCCAGCAGCCAAGAATTTAGGCGGGGACGACTTCTCTCCTACAATGAGCAGTTCTTC. This translates into CASSQEFRRGRLLSYNEQFF. Full variable domain (missing parts from reference TRBV14 and TRBJ2-1): EAGVTQFPSHSVIEKGQTVTLRCDPISGHDNLYWYRRVMGKEIKFLLHFVKESKQDESGMPNNRFLAERTGGTYSTLKVQPAELEDSGVYFCASSQEFRRGRLLSYNEQFFGPGTRLTVL.